The rows below give T cell receptor beta chains drawn from one sample of a study of CD8 T cells in Susac syndrome. In TCRdb, the immunoSEQ multiplex PCR reads were re-called with MiXCR into one record per CDR3 protein. The sample has about 210,000 distinct CDR3 sequences, 95% seen once. Sequenced sample: CD4+ T cells from PBMCs. The receptors were gathered from a human donor with multiple sclerosis. Both conserved end residues are part of each CDR3. A D gene is named only where the DNA matches it firmly. The size field is filled for only some rows; it gives once, few, many or a size class.

TRBJ2-2,-,TRBV28,15,TRBD1,TGTGCCAGCAGTTGGACAGGGGGCAGGGCCGGGGAGCTGTTTTTT,CASSWTGGRAGELFF
TRBJ2-7,-,TRBV6-1,15,TRBD2,TGTGCCAGCAATTCTGGACTAGCGGGGACCTACGAGCAGTACTTC,CASNSGLAGTYEQYF
TRBJ1-5,-,TRBV9,15,TRBD1,TGTGCCAGCAGCGCCGGGACAGGGGCGACTCAGCCCCAGCATTTT,CASSAGTGATQPQHF
TRBJ2-7,-,TRBV2,14,TRBD2,TGTGCCAGCAGCGAGGGACTAGCGGCCTACGAGCAGTACTTC,CASSEGLAAYEQYF
TRBJ2-7,-,TRBV15,13,-,TGTGCCACCAGCAGAGGAGGGTCCTACGAGCAGTACTTC,CATSRGGSYEQYF
TRBJ2-7,-,TRBV20-1,11,-,TGCAGTGCTGAGACGGTGAACGAGCAGTACTTC,CSAETVNEQYF
TRBJ2-2,-,TRBV20-1,16,-,TGCAGTGCTAGTGCTCCGATTGGGGCGAACACCGGGGAGCTGTTTTTT,CSASAPIGANTGELFF
TRBJ1-2,-,TRBV18,15,-,TGTGCCAGCTCACCACCGTCCCTCAGGGTAGATGGCTACACCTTC,CASSPPSLRVDGYTF
TRBJ2-1,-,TRBV15,15,-,TGTGCCACCAGCCATAGCGAACATTCCTACAATGAGCAGTTCTTC,CATSHSEHSYNEQFF
TRBJ1-5,-,TRBV7-2,15,TRBD1,TGTGCCAGCTCGATCCGACAGGGGGACAATCAGCCCCAGCATTTT,CASSIRQGDNQPQHF
TRBJ2-7,-,TRBV20-1,14,TRBD2,TGCAGTGCTACCCGCGGGAGTGATGCCTACGAGCAGTACTTC,CSATRGSDAYEQYF
TRBJ1-6,-,TRBV9,14,TRBD1,TGTGCCAGCAGCGGGGACAGCTATAATTCACCCCTCCACTTT,CASSGDSYNSPLHF
TRBJ2-1,-,TRBV29-1,11,-,TGCAGCGTTGGGGGGCTTAATGAGCAGTTCTTC,CSVGGLNEQFF
TRBJ2-7,once,TRBV3-1,15,-,TGTGCCAGCAGCCAAGCGGCGGGGAAGTTCCACGAGCAGTACTTC,CASSQAAGKFHEQYF
TRBJ2-5,-,TRBV28,13,TRBD1,TGTGCCAGCAGTTCGGACAGGGAAGAGACCCAGTACTTC,CASSSDREETQYF
TRBJ2-3,-,TRBV20-1,16,-,TGCAGTGCTACTTCCCGCGGCGGTACTAGCACAGATACGCAGTATTTT,CSATSRGGTSTDTQYF
TRBJ2-3,once,TRBV28,17,TRBD2,TGTGCCAGCAGAGTTCCGGGACTAGCGGGGGTCACAGATACGCAGTATTTT,CASRVPGLAGVTDTQYF
TRBJ2-3,-,TRBV24-1,15,-,TGTGCCACCAGTGATGCGGGGACAGCTGGAGATACGCAGTATTTT,CATSDAGTAGDTQYF
TRBJ1-2,-,TRBV7-2,15,-,TGTGCCAGCAGCTTAATTCCCGGGACACACTATGGCTACACCTTC,CASSLIPGTHYGYTF
TRBJ2-1,-,TRBV27,16,TRBD2,TGTGCCAGCAGAAATCTTGAACGGGTAGCGGGATTTGAGCAGTTCTTC,CASRNLERVAGFEQFF
TRBJ2-5,-,TRBV20-1,16,TRBD2,TGCAGTGCTAGAATCCCCCTAGCGGGGAAGGGAGAGACCCAGTACTTC,CSARIPLAGKGETQYF
TRBJ2-7,-,TRBV30,13,-,TGTGCCTGGAGTGTTGGGCAGGGCTACGAGCAGTACTTC,CAWSVGQGYEQYF
TRBJ2-3,-,TRBV5-1,18,TRBD2,TGCGCCAGCAGCCTCCCCACTAGCGCGGGAAAAAGCACAGATACGCAGTATTTT,CASSLPTSAGKSTDTQYF
TRBJ1-5,-,TRBV20-1,14,-,TGCAGTGCTAGGTCGGGGGAAGGCAATCAGCCCCAGCATTTT,CSARSGEGNQPQHF
TRBJ2-1,-,TRBV9,15,TRBD2,TGTGCCAGCTCTTCTAGCGGGGGGACCTACAATGAGCAGTTCTTC,CASSSSGGTYNEQFF
TRBJ1-6,-,TRBV6-5,15,-,TGTGCCAGCCTCTTACGTCCAGGGTCTAATTCACCCCTCCACTTT,CASLLRPGSNSPLHF
TRBJ1-1,-,TRBV29-1,13,-,TGCAGCGTTGATTTCACCGGGGGAACTGAAGCTTTCTTT,CSVDFTGGTEAFF
TRBJ1-2,-,TRBV5-1,14,-,TGCGCCAGCAGCTTGGCCCTTGGGGGCAGGGCGGACACCTTC,CASSLALGGRADTF
TRBJ1-2,-,TRBV29-1,11,-,TGCAGCGTTGGTACTAACTATGGCTACACCTTC,CSVGTNYGYTF
TRBJ1-1,-,TRBV5-1,14,-,TGCGCCAGTTACAGGGAAAACATGAACACTGAAGCTTTCTTT,CASYRENMNTEAFF
TRBJ2-7,-,TRBV12-3/TRBV12-4,13,-,TGTGCCAGCAGTTTAGGTGAAGTATCCGAGCAGTACTTC,CASSLGEVSEQYF
TRBJ1-1,-,TRBV6-1,16,-,TGTGCCAGCAGCGATGGACAGACGAGGAAGAACACTGAAGCTTTCTTT,CASSDGQTRKNTEAFF
TRBJ2-5,-,TRBV6-1,14,TRBD1,TGTGCCAGCAGGACAGGGGGGCGCCAAGAGACCCAGTACTTC,CASRTGGRQETQYF
TRBJ1-2,-,TRBV29-1,10,-,TGCAGCGTTGGGGAAAATGGCTACACCTTC,CSVGENGYTF
TRBJ1-6,-,TRBV7-9,13,-,TGTGCCAGCGGAAGGACGCCGGATTCACCCCTCCACTTT,CASGRTPDSPLHF
TRBJ2-1,-,TRBV29-1,16,TRBD2,TGCAGCGTTGCGGGGACTAGCGGGAGGTGGGACAATGAGCAGTTCTTC,CSVAGTSGRWDNEQFF
TRBJ2-7,-,TRBV6-6,13,-,TGTGCCACCAGGGGGCGGGGGGAGTACGAGCAGTACTTC,CATRGRGEYEQYF
TRBJ2-2,-,TRBV29-1,15,TRBD1,TGCAGCGTTGAAGGGAAAAGGGGGCCCCCCGGGGAGCTGTTTTTT,CSVEGKRGPPGELFF
TRBJ2-7,once,TRBV29-1,10,TRBD1,TGCAGCGCCGGGACAGACGAGCAGTACTTC,CSAGTDEQYF
TRBJ2-7,-,TRBV15,15,-,TGTGCCACCAGCAGAGATCTCCCCCCTCAGTACGAGCAGTACTTC,CATSRDLPPQYEQYF
TRBJ1-2,-,TRBV3-1,14,TRBD1,TGTGCCAGCAGCCCTCACAGGGGAGACTATGGCTACACCTTC,CASSPHRGDYGYTF
TRBJ1-2,-,TRBV4-1,14,-,TGCGCCAGCAGCCAATTGGGATCTTTATATGGCTACACCTTC,CASSQLGSLYGYTF
TRBJ1-2,-,TRBV2,14,-,TGTGCCAGCAGTGAAGCGCACAGGGATAGTGGCTACACCTTC,CASSEAHRDSGYTF